This paragraph covers one TCR beta chain sequence. This sample stems from a study of T cell responses to AZD1222 COVID-19 vaccine. The wider study: Whether given at about 4 or about 12 weeks, second doses were pooled.

With 6 bases clipped from V and 3 bases from J, the junction kept 7 bases outside the gene matches. The CDR3 sequence is 15 residues long. Germline lookup yields CDR1 SQVTM and CDR2 ANQGSEA. The table came from immunoSEQ multiplex PCR; TCRdb's copy has only in-frame clones and leaves some out. The sample has around 84,000 clones; nearly 90% are singletons. The receptor was isolated from an adult in good health. Sequencing used peripheral blood, obtained on day 0 of AZD1222 vaccination. The chain employs TRBV29-1 and TRBJ1-3; 11 positions agree with TRBD1. For the CDR3, the DNA is TGCAGCGTGGGTGGGACAGGGGGGTATGGAAACACCATATATTTT. Protein product: CSVGGTGGYGNTIYF.